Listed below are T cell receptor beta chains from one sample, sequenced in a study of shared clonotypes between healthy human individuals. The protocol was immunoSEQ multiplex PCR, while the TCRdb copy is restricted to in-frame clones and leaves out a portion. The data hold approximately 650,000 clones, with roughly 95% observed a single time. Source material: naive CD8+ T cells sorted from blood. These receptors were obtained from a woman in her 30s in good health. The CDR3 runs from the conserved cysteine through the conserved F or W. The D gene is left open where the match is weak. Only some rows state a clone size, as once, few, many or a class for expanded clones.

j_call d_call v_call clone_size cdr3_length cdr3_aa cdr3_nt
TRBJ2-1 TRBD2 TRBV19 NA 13 CASSMLAGNEQFF TGTGCCAGTAGTATGCTAGCGGGAAATGAGCAGTTCTTC
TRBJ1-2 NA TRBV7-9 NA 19 CASSSRPITPALDRYGYTF TGTGCCAGCAGCTCTCGTCCTATCACTCCCGCCCTCGACCGATATGGCTACACCTTC
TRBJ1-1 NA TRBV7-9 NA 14 CASSRPQGNTEAFF TGTGCCAGCAGCCGACCCCAGGGGAACACTGAAGCTTTCTTT
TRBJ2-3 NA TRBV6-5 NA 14 CASSWGSGTHTQYF TGTGCCAGCAGTTGGGGCTCGGGCACACATACGCAGTATTTT
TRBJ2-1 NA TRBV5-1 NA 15 CASRRDLSSYNEQFF TGCGCCAGCAGAAGGGACTTGAGCTCCTACAATGAGCAGTTCTTC
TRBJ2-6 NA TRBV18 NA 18 CASSVSTDIYSRANVLTF TGTGCCAGCTCAGTAAGTACGGACATTTACAGTCGGGCCAACGTCCTGACTTTC
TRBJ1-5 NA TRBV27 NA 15 CASSLGGGGYQPQHF TGTGCCAGCAGTCTTGGTGGGGGTGGCTATCAGCCCCAGCATTTT
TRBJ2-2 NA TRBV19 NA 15 CASSTPRRGNGELFF TGTGCCAGTAGTACCCCCCGCAGGGGAAACGGGGAGCTGTTTTTT
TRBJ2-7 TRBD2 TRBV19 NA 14 CASRLAGGAYEQYF TGTGCCAGTAGACTAGCGGGAGGAGCGTACGAGCAGTACTTC
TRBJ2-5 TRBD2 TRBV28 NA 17 CASSLSGLAGDGETQYF TGTGCCAGCAGTTTATCTGGACTAGCGGGAGACGGGGAGACCCAGTACTTC
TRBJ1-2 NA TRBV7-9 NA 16 CASSLGEGRPNYGYTF TGTGCCAGCAGCTTAGGGGAGGGACGGCCTAACTATGGCTACACCTTC
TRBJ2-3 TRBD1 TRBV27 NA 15 CASSSGTGGKNTQYF TGTGCCAGCAGTTCGGGGACAGGGGGGAAAAATACGCAGTATTTT
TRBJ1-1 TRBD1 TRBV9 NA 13 CASSSRDRAEAFF TGTGCCAGCAGCTCCCGGGACAGGGCTGAAGCTTTCTTT
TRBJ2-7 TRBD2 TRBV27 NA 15 CASSTGTSVTYEQYF TGTGCCAGCAGTACCGGGACTAGCGTTACCTACGAGCAGTACTTC
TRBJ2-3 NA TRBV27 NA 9 CASGREQYF TGTGCCAGCGGCCGAGAGCAGTATTTT
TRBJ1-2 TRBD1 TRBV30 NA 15 CAWSVSPGQAPHYTF TGTGCCTGGAGTGTCTCACCCGGACAGGCACCTCACTACACCTTC
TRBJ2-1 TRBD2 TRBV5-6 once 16 CASSAPALAGKDEQFF TGTGCCAGCAGCGCCCCGGCACTAGCGGGAAAGGATGAGCAGTTCTTC
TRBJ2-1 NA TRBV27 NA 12 CATSTEDNEQFF TGTGCCACCTCGACGGAGGACAATGAGCAGTTCTTC
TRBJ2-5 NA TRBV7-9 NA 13 CASSLAPGETQYF TGTGCCAGCAGCTTAGCTCCAGGGGAGACCCAGTACTTC
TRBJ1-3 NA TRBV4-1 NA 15 CASSQDRRSGNTIYF TGCGCCAGCAGCCAAGATCGACGATCTGGAAACACCATATATTTT
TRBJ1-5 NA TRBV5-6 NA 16 CASSFWGRNFNQPQHF TGTGCCAGCAGCTTTTGGGGCAGAAACTTCAATCAGCCCCAGCATTTT
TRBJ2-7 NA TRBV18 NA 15 CASSPPGGRRYEQYF TGTGCCAGCTCACCCCCTGGGGGCCGTCGCTACGAGCAGTACTTC
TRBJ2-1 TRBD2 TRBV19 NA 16 CASSITSGAFYNGQFF TGTGCCAGTAGTATTACTAGCGGAGCCTTCTACAATGGGCAGTTCTTC